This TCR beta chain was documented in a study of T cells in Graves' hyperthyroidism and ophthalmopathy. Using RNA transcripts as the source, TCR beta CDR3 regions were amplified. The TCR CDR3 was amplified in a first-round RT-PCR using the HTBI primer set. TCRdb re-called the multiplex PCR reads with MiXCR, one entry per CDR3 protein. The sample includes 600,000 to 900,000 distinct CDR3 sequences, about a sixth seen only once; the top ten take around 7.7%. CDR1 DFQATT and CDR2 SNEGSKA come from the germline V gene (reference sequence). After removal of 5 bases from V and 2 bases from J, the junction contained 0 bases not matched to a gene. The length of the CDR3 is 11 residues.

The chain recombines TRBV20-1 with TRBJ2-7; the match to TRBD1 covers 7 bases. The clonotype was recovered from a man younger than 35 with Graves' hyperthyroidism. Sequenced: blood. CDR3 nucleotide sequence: TGCAGTGCTGGACAGGCCTACGAGCAGTACTTC. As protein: CSAGQAYEQYF.